Presented here are 27 T cell receptor beta chains from one specimen sequenced in a study of blood T cell repertoires in COVID-19. Generated by immunoSEQ multiplex PCR, the TCRdb table keeps only in-frame clones and is missing some. Among under 80,000 clones listed, roughly 90% were seen once. The sample consisted of peripheral blood. The receptors shown here come from a man between 65 and 79 years old with active or convalescent COVID-19.

This clone was seen a handful of times. The CDR3 sequence: CASSLTRDRGGRSQPQHF. The DNA for the CDR3 is TGTGCCAGCAGCTTAACCCGGGACAGGGGGGGAAGGAGTCAGCCCCAGCATTTT. This sequence joins TRBV7-8 and TRBJ1-5; the match to TRBD1 covers 11 bases. CDR3 length: 18 residues. Germline CDR1 SGHVS, CDR2 FQNEAQ. The trim removed 2 bases at V and 6 bases at J, leaving 12 bases unmatched.

The CDR3 coding sequence is TGCGCCAGCAGCTTGAACAGTTACAATGAGCAGTTCTTC. It codes for CASSLNSYNEQFF. This sequence joins TRBV5-1 and TRBJ2-1; the D is unclear. V was shortened by 1 base and J by 4 bases, with 6 bases between the two germline ends. Germline V gives CDR1 SGHRS, CDR2 YFSETQ. The CDR3 sequence is 13 residues long.

The chain couples TRBV28 to TRBJ2-7, with 13 positions matching TRBD2. V lost 6 bases to trimming and J lost 7 bases; unmatched junction nucleotides: 6. The CDR3 is 14 residues long. Germline lookup yields CDR1 MDHEN and CDR2 SYDVKM. The CDR3 protein is CASSRTSGSREQYF. As DNA, the CDR3 is TGTGCCAGCAGCCGGACTAGCGGGAGTCGTGAGCAGTACTTC. Full variable domain (remainder filled in from reference TRBV28 and TRBJ2-7): DVKVTQSSRYLVKRTGEKVFLECVQDMDHENMFWYRQDPGLGLRLIYFSYDVKMKEKGDIPEGYSVSREKKERFSLILESASTNQTSMYLCASSRTSGSREQYFGPGTRLTVT.

V is TRBV10-3 and J is TRBJ2-7, with D possibly TRBD2 on 5 matching bases. Germline assignment: CDR1 ENHRY and CDR2 SYGVKD. The CDR3 consists of 13 residues. Trimming took 4 bases from V and 2 from J, leaving 9 bases between them. CDR3 loop: CAISGVSAYEQYF. CDR3 bases: TGTGCCATCAGTGGCGTTAGCGCCTACGAGCAGTACTTC.

This clone has just one count. The chain couples TRBV6-2 or TRBV6-3 to TRBJ2-5; 14 nucleotides match TRBD2. V was clipped by 5 bases and J by 4 bases; unmatched bases: 12. The germline CDR1 and CDR2 sequences are MNHEY and SVGEGT. The CDR3 is made up of 18 amino acids. The DNA of the CDR3 is TGTGCCAGCAGTCATCAACCGGGACTAGCGGGAGTGGGAGAGACCCAGTACTTC. This sequence encodes CASSHQPGLAGVGETQYF.

This clone was picked up one time. The DNA for the CDR3 is TGCAGCGTTGCTAACAGCGGGGGCGGGGAGACCCAGTACTTC. Protein sequence: CSVANSGGGETQYF. The chain recombines TRBV29-1 with TRBJ2-5, with 8 bases matching TRBD2. V dropped 4 bases and J dropped 5; count of bases not matched to a gene: 9. The CDR3 has 14 residues. CDR1 and CDR2 (germline): SQVTM, ANQGSEA.

This clone has just a few counts. The chain links TRBV6-2 or TRBV6-3 to TRBJ2-1, with 14 bases matching TRBD2. V was pared by 5 bases and J by 9 bases, with 3 bases of the junction left unmatched. The germline V gene encodes CDR1 MNHEY and CDR2 SVGEGT. The length of the CDR3 is 14 residues. DNA for the CDR3: TGTGCCAGCAGTCAGACTAGCGGGAGGGGTGAGCAGTTCTTC. Translating gives CASSQTSGRGEQFF.

This clone has just one count. CDR3 loop: CASSTTTLGRDEQFF. Here the CDR3 DNA reads TGTGCCAGCAGTACAACTACCCTTGGGAGGGATGAGCAGTTCTTC. J is TRBJ2-1 and V is TRBV27; 7 nucleotides agree with TRBD2. The junction had 12 bases not matched to a gene; V was cut back by 5 bases and J by 8 bases. Germline V gene sequence: CDR1 MNHEY, CDR2 SMNVEV (reference sequence). The CDR3 totals 15 residues.

The rearrangement uses TRBV28 and TRBJ1-5, with D possibly being TRBD1 (6 bases). The CDR3 has 18 amino acids. V was shortened by 4 bases and J by 3 bases, with 22 bases between the two germline ends. Germline V gives CDR1 MDHEN, CDR2 SYDVKM. The CDR3 coding sequence is TGTGCCAGCAGTTACCCCACCCTATCGAGGGGGTTCAATCAGCCCCAGCATTTT. It is translated as CASSYPTLSRGFNQPQHF.

The J gene is TRBJ2-5, the V gene TRBV9; D uncertain. Per germline, CDR1 SGDLS and CDR2 YYNGEE. The length of the CDR3 is 13 residues. The V and J ends lost 1 base and 5 bases respectively, with 9 bases between them. CDR3 loop: CASSVNSRETQYF. CDR3 coding DNA: TGTGCCAGCAGCGTAAATTCTCGGGAGACCCAGTACTTC. Using reference TRBV9 and TRBJ2-5 for the parts outside the CDR3, the full variable domain is DSGVTQTPKHLITATGQRVTLRCSPRSGDLSVYWYQQSLDQGLQFLIQYYNGEERAKGNILERFSAQQFPDLHSELNLSSLELGDSALYFCASSVNSRETQYFGPGTRLLVL.

The chain is built from TRBV2 and TRBJ2-4; 9 nucleotides agree with TRBD1. Per the germline V gene, CDR1 is SNHLY and CDR2 is FYNNEI. V dropped 4 bases and J dropped 6; count of bases not matched to a gene: 7. The CDR3 runs to 15 residues. CDR3 bases: TGTGCCAGCAGTGGACCGGGACAGGGCTTAAACATTCAGTACTTC. Translation gives CASSGPGQGLNIQYF.

This chain joins TRBV6-5 and TRBJ1-2; D perhaps matches TRBD1 (6 bases). CDR3 length: 15 residues. V was cut by 6 bases and J by 3 bases, with 17 bases left in between. From germline, CDR1 is MNHEY and CDR2 SVGAGI. The CDR3 DNA reads TGTGCCAGCAGGAAATACAGGGCTCAGGACTATGGCTACACCTTC. Translated: CASRKYRAQDYGYTF.

The chain employs TRBV30 and TRBJ1-5; D is uncertain. Trimming removed 0 bases from V and 4 bases from J, with 10 bases in between. The CDR3 runs to 14 residues. In germline, CDR1 is GTSNPN, CDR2 SVGIG (reference sequence). CDR3 region: CAWSVRVGNQPQHF. The CDR3 nucleotides are TGTGCCTGGAGTGTACGGGTTGGGAATCAGCCCCAGCATTTT.

This rearrangement joins TRBV20-1 to TRBJ1-2; TRBD1 is a possible D gene (6 bases). The germline CDR1 and CDR2 sequences are DFQATT and SNEGSKA (reference sequence). This CDR3 spans 9 amino acids. V gave up 6 bases and J gave up 14 bases, with 13 bases separating them. The CDR3 nucleotides read TGCAGTGCCGCCAGGGGTCTAACCTTC. Its protein product is CSAARGLTF.

In this sample, this clone turned up once. This chain connects TRBV27 to TRBJ2-2; 10 nucleotides match TRBD2. V lost 6 bases to trimming and J lost 6 bases; unmatched junction nucleotides: 13. Looked up from germline, CDR1 is MNHEY and CDR2 is SMNVEV (reference sequence). The CDR3 has 17 residues. CDR3 coding DNA: TGTGCCAGCAGCCGTGGGCTAGCGGGAGTTAGGTCCGGGGAGCTGTTTTTT. Protein: CASSRGLAGVRSGELFF.

This sequence joins TRBV2 and TRBJ2-7; D may be TRBD2 (5 bases). The CDR3 has 14 amino acids. Germline lookup yields CDR1 SNHLY and CDR2 FYNNEI. V lost 5 bases and J lost 1, with 12 bases in between. Here the CDR3 DNA reads TGTGCCAGCAGTTTCCCGGGAATATCCTACGAGCAGTACTTC. Translation: CASSFPGISYEQYF.

The chain employs TRBV7-9 and TRBJ1-2; 7 nucleotides align to TRBD1. CDR1 and CDR2 from the germline V gene are SEHNR and FQNEAQ (reference sequence). CDR3 length: 16 residues. Germline trimming cut 6 bases from V and 4 bases from J; bases unmatched to any gene: 14. The CDR3 DNA sequence: TGTGCCAGCAGGGGTACCGGGACAGTTTCAGGCTATGGCTACACCTTC. Amino acid sequence: CASRGTGTVSGYGYTF.

The rearrangement joins TRBV6-5 to TRBJ1-5; D is perhaps TRBD1 (6 bases). Per the germline V gene, CDR1 is MNHEY and CDR2 is SVGAGI. V was shortened by 6 bases and J by 5 bases, with 11 bases between the two germline ends. The CDR3 loop spans 13 amino acids. DNA of the CDR3: TGTGCCAGCAGGAGAGGGGGGGATCAGCCCCAGCATTTT. Translated, it gives CASRRGGDQPQHF.

The chain couples TRBV9 to TRBJ1-2; a weak D match, TRBD1 (6 bases). Trimming stripped 3 bases from V and 4 bases from J, with 16 bases between. In germline, CDR1 is SGDLS, CDR2 YYNGEE. The CDR3 runs 15 residues. The CDR3: CASSGGGQPSYGYTF. CDR3 DNA sequence: TGTGCCAGCAGCGGAGGGGGACAACCTAGCTATGGCTACACCTTC.

V is TRBV7-9 and J is TRBJ1-2; 7 nucleotides agree with TRBD1. CDR1 is SEHNR and CDR2 is FQNEAQ in the germline V gene (reference sequence). The trim removed 5 bases at V and 4 bases at J, leaving 7 bases unmatched. This CDR3 has 14 residues. The CDR3 region is CASSRTGDSYGYTF. The CDR3 DNA sequence: TGTGCCAGCAGCCGAACAGGGGACTCCTATGGCTACACCTTC. Supplemented by reference TRBV7-9 and TRBJ1-2, the full variable domain reads DTGVSQNPRHKITKRGQNVTFRCDPISEHNRLYWYRQTLGQGPEFLTYFQNEAQLEKSRLLSDRFSAERPKGSFSTLEIQRTEQGDSAMYLCASSRTGDSYGYTFGSGTRLTVV.

The chain uses TRBV4-1 and TRBJ2-4; TRBD2 agrees at 16 bases. Trimming at V came to 1 base and at J to 5 bases, leaving 8 bases not matched to a gene. The CDR3 length is 19 residues. Per the germline V gene, CDR1 is MGHRA and CDR2 is YSYEKL. The CDR3 sequence: CASSQAGLAGGGFQNIQYF. CDR3 nucleotide sequence: TGCGCCAGCAGCCAAGCGGGACTAGCGGGAGGGGGGTTCCAAAACATTCAGTACTTC.

The chain joins TRBV7-3 to TRBJ2-3; TRBD2 agrees at 8 bases. This CDR3 comprises 14 residues. Trimming at V came to 4 bases and at J to 4 bases, leaving 4 bases not matched to a gene. The V gene's germline CDR1 is SGHTA and CDR2 FQGTGA. The CDR3 reads CASSSRTSPDTQYF. In DNA form, the CDR3 reads TGTGCCAGCAGCTCGAGGACTAGCCCAGATACGCAGTATTTT.

The rearrangement joins TRBV7-3 to TRBJ1-5; no clear D. This CDR3 region has 13 residues. The germline V gene encodes CDR1 SGHTA and CDR2 FQGTGA. The V end was cut by 5 bases, the J end by 7 bases, with 12 bases between. The CDR3 nucleotides read TGTGCCAGCAGCCCGGACGAGGGCCAGCCCCAGCATTTT. Protein sequence: CASSPDEGQPQHF.

The genes are TRBV4-2 and TRBJ2-3, with TRBD1 identical over 10 bases. V dropped 6 bases and J dropped 1; count of bases not matched to a gene: 4. CDR3 size: 15 residues. Germline lookup yields CDR1 LGHNA and CDR2 YNFKEQ. CDR3 protein: CASRGQGRRTDTQYF. The CDR3 DNA is TGTGCCAGCAGGGGACAGGGGCGCCGCACAGATACGCAGTATTTT.

The chain recombines TRBV6-5 with TRBJ1-5; perhaps TRBD1 as D (5 bases). Between the trimmed V and J ends, which lost 8 bases and 0 bases, there was a span of 14 bases. CDR1 is MNHEY and CDR2 is SVGAGI in the germline V gene. The CDR3 has 15 residues. CDR3 in DNA: TGTGCCAGCGGAATAGGGGTTGGTAGCAATCAGCCCCAGCATTTT. This sequence encodes CASGIGVGSNQPQHF.

The V gene is TRBV12-3 or TRBV12-4, the J gene TRBJ2-3; D may be TRBD2 (5 bases). The V and J ends lost 6 bases and 6 bases respectively, with 13 bases between them. CDR3 length equals 13 residues. CDR3 sequence (DNA): TGTGCCAGCAGGTCACTAGTGTTGGATACGCAGTATTTT. It translates to CASRSLVLDTQYF.

V usage is TRBV5-1 and J usage is TRBJ2-5; no reliable D call. V gave up 0 bases and J gave up 1 base, with 10 bases separating them. The CDR3 consists of 15 residues. Germline V gives CDR1 SGHRS, CDR2 YFSETQ. The CDR3 sequence: CASSLDVQVQETQYF. The CDR3 nucleotides read TGCGCCAGCAGCTTGGATGTTCAGGTCCAAGAGACCCAGTACTTC.